This TCR beta chain originates from a study of T cell responses to AZD1222 COVID-19 vaccine. Study results and caveats: Donors skewed white British and female; clonal diversity was possibly underestimated. Nearly half of spike-specific TCRs reportedly target unmutated variant regions.

As for this clone: The antigen is undetermined.

V was clipped by 6 bases and J by 8 bases; unmatched bases: 8. Germline V gene sequence: CDR1 LGHDT, CDR2 YNNKEL (reference sequence). This CDR3 has 13 residues. The repertoire was sequenced with immunoSEQ multiplex PCR; TCRdb's copy has only in-frame clones and lacks some. Among around 140,000 clones, 65% to 90% were seen once, and the ten largest hold approximately 8%. This chain links TRBV3-1 (or the pseudogene TRBV3-2) with TRBJ1-2; 8 nucleotides line up with TRBD1. The receptor's source is an adult who received the MenACWY meningococcal vaccine as a control. The material sequenced was peripheral blood, taken 28 days after the second dose of the MenACWY control vaccine. The CDR3 DNA reads as TGTGCCAGCAGTCAACAGGGGGTGGGCGGCTACACCTTC. It is translated as CASSQQGVGGYTF.